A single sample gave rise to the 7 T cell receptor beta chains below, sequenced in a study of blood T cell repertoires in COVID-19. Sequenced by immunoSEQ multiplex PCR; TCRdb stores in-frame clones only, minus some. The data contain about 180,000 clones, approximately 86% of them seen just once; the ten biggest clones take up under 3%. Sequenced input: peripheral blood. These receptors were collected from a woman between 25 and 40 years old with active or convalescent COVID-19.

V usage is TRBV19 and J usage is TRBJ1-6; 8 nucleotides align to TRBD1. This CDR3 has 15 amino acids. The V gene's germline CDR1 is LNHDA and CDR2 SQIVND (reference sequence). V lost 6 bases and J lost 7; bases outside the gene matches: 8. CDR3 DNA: TGTGCCAGTAGAGGACAGGGCGCGGAGAATTCACCCCTCCACTTT. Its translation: CASRGQGAENSPLHF.

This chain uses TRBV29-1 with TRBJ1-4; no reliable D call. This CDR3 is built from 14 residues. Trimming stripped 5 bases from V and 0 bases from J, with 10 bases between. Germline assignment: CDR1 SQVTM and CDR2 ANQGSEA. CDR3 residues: CSVREGATNEKLFF. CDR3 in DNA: TGCAGCGTTCGAGAGGGTGCAACTAATGAAAAACTGTTTTTT.

The CDR3 sequence: CASSSRDRVTETQYF. CDR3 in DNA: TGTGCCAGCAGCTCTCGGGACAGGGTTACGGAGACCCAGTACTTC. V usage is TRBV13 and J usage is TRBJ2-5; 9 bases agree with TRBD1. The CDR3 runs 15 residues. The germline gives CDR1 PRHDT, CDR2 FYEKMQ (reference sequence). Germline trimming cut 4 bases from V and 5 bases from J; bases unmatched to any gene: 8.

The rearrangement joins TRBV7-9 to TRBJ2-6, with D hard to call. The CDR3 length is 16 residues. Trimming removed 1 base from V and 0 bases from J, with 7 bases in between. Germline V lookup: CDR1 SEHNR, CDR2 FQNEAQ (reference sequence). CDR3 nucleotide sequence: TGTGCCAGCAGCTTAGGGCAGAACTCTGGGGCCAACGTCCTGACTTTC. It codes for CASSLGQNSGANVLTF.

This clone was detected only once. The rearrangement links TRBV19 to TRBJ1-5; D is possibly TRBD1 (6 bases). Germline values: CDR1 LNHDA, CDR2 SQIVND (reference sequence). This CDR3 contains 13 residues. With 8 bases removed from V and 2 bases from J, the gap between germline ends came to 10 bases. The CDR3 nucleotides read TGTGCCAGTCAGACAGGCGGCAATCAGCCCCAGCATTTT. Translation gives CASQTGGNQPQHF. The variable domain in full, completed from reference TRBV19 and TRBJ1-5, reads DGGITQSPKYLFRKEGQNVTLSCEQNLNHDAMYWYRQDPGQGLRLIYYSQIVNDFQKGDIAEGYSVSREKKESFPLTVTSAQKNPTAFYLCASQTGGNQPQHFGDGTRLSIL.

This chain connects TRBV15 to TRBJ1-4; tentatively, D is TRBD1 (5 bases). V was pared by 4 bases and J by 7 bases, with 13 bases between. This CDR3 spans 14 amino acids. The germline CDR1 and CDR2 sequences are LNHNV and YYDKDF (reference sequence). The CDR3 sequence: CATSNPGDSEKLFF. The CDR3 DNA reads TGTGCCACCAGCAACCCGGGTGACAGTGAAAAACTGTTTTTT.

Here the CDR3 reads CASSLGQGVNTGELFF. Here the CDR3 DNA reads TGTGCCAGCAGCTTAGGACAGGGGGTGAACACCGGGGAGCTGTTTTTT. V and J are TRBV7-9 and TRBJ2-2; the match to TRBD1 covers 9 bases. With 1 base clipped from V and 1 base from J, the junction kept 1 base outside the gene matches. CDR3 length: 16 residues. The germline gives CDR1 SEHNR, CDR2 FQNEAQ (reference sequence).